Listed below are T cell receptor beta chains from one sample, sequenced in a study of CXCR4 blockade with PD-1 therapy in pancreatic cancer. Assay: immunoSEQ multiplex PCR; the TCRdb copy retains only in-frame clones and omits some. Of around 1,700 clones detected, 30% to 45% appear once; the ten largest clones hold around 15%. The sample was tumor tissue. These receptors all stem from a human donor with pancreatic ductal adenocarcinoma. Each CDR3 is given with its conserved first and last residue. The D gene is left open where the match is weak. Some rows mark clone size as missing; the rest say once, few, many or name a class of expanded clone.

v_call: TRBV28; clone_size: NA; d_call: NA; j_call: TRBJ1-5; cdr3_nt: TGTGCCAGCAGTTTGTCCAGCAATCAGCCCCAGCATTTT; cdr3_aa: CASSLSSNQPQHF
v_call: TRBV19; clone_size: NA; d_call: NA; j_call: TRBJ1-4; cdr3_nt: TGTGCCAGTAGTATAGGCGGAAAAGTGAATGAAAAACTGTTTTTT; cdr3_aa: CASSIGGKVNEKLFF
v_call: TRBV29-1; clone_size: NA; d_call: TRBD2; j_call: TRBJ2-1; cdr3_nt: TGCAGCGTGGAGACTAGCGGGAGGAGGTCCTACAATGAGCAGTTCTTC; cdr3_aa: CSVETSGRRSYNEQFF
v_call: TRBV6-8; clone_size: few; d_call: TRBD1; j_call: TRBJ1-6; cdr3_nt: TGTGCCAGCAGTCCCGCCGGGACAGGGGACAATTCACCCCTCCACTTT; cdr3_aa: CASSPAGTGDNSPLHF
v_call: TRBV6-8; clone_size: NA; d_call: NA; j_call: TRBJ1-2; cdr3_nt: TGTGCCAGCGCACAAACAGGGACATCCATCTATGGCTACACCTTC; cdr3_aa: CASAQTGTSIYGYTF
v_call: TRBV6-8; clone_size: large; d_call: NA; j_call: TRBJ2-2; cdr3_nt: TGTGCCAGCACCAACACGAACACCGGGGAGCTGTTTTTT; cdr3_aa: CASTNTNTGELFF
v_call: TRBV5-1; clone_size: NA; d_call: TRBD1; j_call: TRBJ2-3; cdr3_nt: TGCGCCAGCAACAGGGACAGCGGAGCAGATACGCAGTATTTT; cdr3_aa: CASNRDSGADTQYF
v_call: TRBV10-3; clone_size: few; d_call: TRBD1; j_call: TRBJ1-4; cdr3_nt: TGTGCCATCAGTGAGGGGGGACAGGCGTATGAAAAACTGTTTTTT; cdr3_aa: CAISEGGQAYEKLFF
v_call: TRBV9; clone_size: NA; d_call: NA; j_call: TRBJ2-7; cdr3_nt: TGTGCCAGCAGCCCCCCGGATCCCACCTACGAGCAGTACTTC; cdr3_aa: CASSPPDPTYEQYF
v_call: TRBV9; clone_size: few; d_call: NA; j_call: TRBJ1-1; cdr3_nt: TGTGCCAGCAGCGTAACCCCCCTGACCTTGAACACTGAAGCTTTCTTT; cdr3_aa: CASSVTPLTLNTEAFF
v_call: TRBV9; clone_size: few; d_call: TRBD2; j_call: TRBJ2-1; cdr3_nt: TGTGCCAGCAGCGTTGGCGGGAGGACCCTTAATGAGCAGTTCTTC; cdr3_aa: CASSVGGRTLNEQFF
v_call: TRBV19; clone_size: NA; d_call: NA; j_call: TRBJ2-2; cdr3_nt: TGTGCCAGTCGGAGCGGGTTGAGCGGGGAGCTGTTTTTT; cdr3_aa: CASRSGLSGELFF
v_call: TRBV30; clone_size: NA; d_call: NA; j_call: TRBJ1-6; cdr3_nt: TGTGCCTGGAGTGAGGGGACGGAGTATTCACCCCTCCACTTT; cdr3_aa: CAWSEGTEYSPLHF
v_call: TRBV6-8; clone_size: NA; d_call: TRBD1; j_call: TRBJ2-7; cdr3_nt: TGTGCCAGCAGCCGCCCGAAGGGACAGGGGGTCGGGCAGTACTTC; cdr3_aa: CASSRPKGQGVGQYF
v_call: TRBV6-8; clone_size: NA; d_call: NA; j_call: TRBJ1-6; cdr3_nt: TGTGCCAGCAGCCCCGGGACATCAAGTCCACCCCTCCACTTT; cdr3_aa: CASSPGTSSPPLHF
v_call: TRBV11-3; clone_size: NA; d_call: TRBD2; j_call: TRBJ2-7; cdr3_nt: TGTGCCAGCAGCCCGCCTAGCGGCTCCTACGAGCAGTACTTC; cdr3_aa: CASSPPSGSYEQYF
v_call: TRBV5-1; clone_size: NA; d_call: TRBD1; j_call: TRBJ2-1; cdr3_nt: TGCGCCAGCAGCTTGACCGGGACAGAATACAATGAGCAGTTCTTC; cdr3_aa: CASSLTGTEYNEQFF
v_call: TRBV11-3; clone_size: few; d_call: TRBD1; j_call: TRBJ2-7; cdr3_nt: TGTGCCAGCAGCCGAGCGCGACAGGGGGTGAACGAGCAGTATTTC; cdr3_aa: CASSRARQGVNEQYF
v_call: TRBV2; clone_size: few; d_call: TRBD1; j_call: TRBJ2-2; cdr3_nt: TGTGCCAGCAGCCCGAGGGGACAGGGGACAACCGGGGAGCTGTTTTTT; cdr3_aa: CASSPRGQGTTGELFF
v_call: TRBV15; clone_size: NA; d_call: TRBD1; j_call: TRBJ2-3; cdr3_nt: TGTGCCACCAGCATGATACAGGGGGAGGGCACAGATACGCAGTATTTT; cdr3_aa: CATSMIQGEGTDTQYF
v_call: TRBV6-8; clone_size: NA; d_call: NA; j_call: TRBJ2-2; cdr3_nt: TGTGCATGCTGGGGGGGCCTGACCGGGGAGCTGTTTTTT; cdr3_aa: CACWGGLTGELFF
v_call: TRBV29-1; clone_size: NA; d_call: NA; j_call: TRBJ2-1; cdr3_nt: TGCAGCGTTCCCCTCGCCCCAACAGGAGATTACAATGAGCAGTTCTTC; cdr3_aa: CSVPLAPTGDYNEQFF
v_call: TRBV5-1; clone_size: few; d_call: NA; j_call: TRBJ2-5; cdr3_nt: TGCGCCAGCAGCACCCGGGGGGCCCCGGGAGAGACCCAGTACTTC; cdr3_aa: CASSTRGAPGETQYF
v_call: TRBV19; clone_size: NA; d_call: TRBD1; j_call: TRBJ1-2; cdr3_nt: TGTGCCAGTAGTATTCCCGGACAGGGGTTGGTTGGTGGCTACACCTTC; cdr3_aa: CASSIPGQGLVGGYTF
v_call: TRBV5-1; clone_size: NA; d_call: NA; j_call: TRBJ2-7; cdr3_nt: TGCGCCAGCAGCACCGGGTGGGGTAGGATCCCCTACGAGCAGTACTTC; cdr3_aa: CASSTGWGRIPYEQYF
v_call: TRBV6-8; clone_size: few; d_call: TRBD1; j_call: TRBJ2-7; cdr3_nt: TGTGCCAGCAGAGGACAGGGATGGGACGAGCAGTACTTC; cdr3_aa: CASRGQGWDEQYF
v_call: TRBV9; clone_size: few; d_call: NA; j_call: TRBJ1-4; cdr3_nt: TGTGCCAGCAGTGATGACAGCACAACTAATGAAAAACTGTTTTTT; cdr3_aa: CASSDDSTTNEKLFF
v_call: TRBV29-1; clone_size: NA; d_call: NA; j_call: TRBJ2-7; cdr3_nt: TGCAGCGCTAGACTGGTAGGGGGATCCTACGAGCAGTACTTC; cdr3_aa: CSARLVGGSYEQYF